This entry describes one TCR beta chain. These data belong to a study of blood T cell repertoires in COVID-19. Study at large: From the United States, Italy and Spain came samples of acute and convalescent COVID-19.

In the original processing: Amplification of reference gene primers was used by the study to estimate nucleated cell counts. Produced via immunoSEQ multiplex PCR; TCRdb's table is partial and in-frame only. V, J and clone size were drawn from that table, and D and trimming were deduced from the DNA. The sample carries approximately 350,000 clones, approximately 88% recorded once. CDR3 length equals 16 residues. Germline trimming cut 0 bases from V and 5 bases from J; bases unmatched to any gene: 8. Germline values: CDR1 SGHNT, CDR2 YYREEE (reference sequence). The clonotype originates from a man aged 35-49 years with acute or convalescent COVID-19. The sequencing sample was made of peripheral blood. The J gene is TRBJ2-7, the V gene TRBV5-4; 10 bases align to TRBD2. The CDR3 DNA follows: TGTGCCAGCAGCTTGGAAACGGCTAGCGGGGGTGACGAGCAGTACTTC. Protein product: CASSLETASGGDEQYF.